This is a list of T cell receptor beta chains from one sample in a study of T cell changes during pregnancy in multiple sclerosis. Method: immunoSEQ multiplex PCR; TCRdb's copy keeps in-frame clones and lacks some. This sample yields about 100,000 clones, of which 80% to 95% are seen a single time; around 2.1% belongs to the top ten. Sample: peripheral blood, taken after pregnancy. All receptors come from a female donor with multiple sclerosis, enrolled in a pregnancy study. Both conserved end residues are part of each CDR3. The order of the fields is J gene, CDR3 length, clone size, V gene, D gene, CDR3 protein, CDR3 DNA. D genes are given only for firm matches. Clone size appears in some rows only: once, few, many, or a class for an expanded clone.

>TRBJ1-2|13|NA|TRBV7-9|NA
CASSLEGGLGYTF
TGTGCCAGCAGCTTGGAGGGGGGGCTTGGCTACACCTTC
>TRBJ1-4|11|NA|TRBV29-1|NA
CSAREGGKLFF
TGCAGCGCCAGGGAAGGGGGAAAACTGTTTTTT
>TRBJ2-7|15|NA|TRBV28|TRBD1
CASSVWTGGSYEQYF
TGTGCCAGCAGTGTTTGGACAGGGGGATCCTACGAGCAGTACTTC
>TRBJ2-3|14|NA|TRBV27|NA
CASSTAGITDTQYF
TGTGCCAGCAGTACCGCGGGGATCACAGATACGCAGTATTTT
>TRBJ2-1|13|once|TRBV29-1|TRBD2
CSVGSGEDNEQFF
TGCAGCGTTGGCAGCGGGGAAGACAATGAGCAGTTCTTC
>TRBJ1-1|12|NA|TRBV9|TRBD1
CASSVGTGEAFF
TGTGCCAGCAGCGTAGGGACAGGAGAAGCTTTCTTT
>TRBJ1-2|15|NA|TRBV6-5|NA
CASSPGGLANYGYTF
TGTGCCAGCAGTCCCGGGGGGCTAGCTAACTATGGCTACACCTTC
>TRBJ2-7|13|NA|TRBV6-5|TRBD1
CASSRGTGGEQYF
TGTGCCAGCAGTCGCGGGACAGGGGGCGAGCAGTACTTC
>TRBJ2-2|15|NA|TRBV6-6|TRBD1
CASNMGQGAPGELFF
TGTGCCAGCAATATGGGACAGGGGGCTCCCGGGGAGCTGTTTTTT
>TRBJ1-1|15|NA|TRBV28|NA
CASPPTPAMNTEAFF
TGTGCCAGCCCCCCCACTCCCGCCATGAACACTGAAGCTTTCTTT
>TRBJ2-3|13|NA|TRBV10-3|TRBD1
CAIGQGGTDTQYF
TGTGCCATCGGACAGGGTGGCACAGATACGCAGTATTTT
>TRBJ2-1|14|NA|TRBV6-1|NA
CASIWGLTGNEQFF
TGTGCCAGCATATGGGGACTCACGGGCAATGAGCAGTTCTTC
>TRBJ2-6|21|NA|TRBV19|TRBD1
CASRHHRDRVPLFSGANVLTF
TGTGCCAGTAGACACCATAGGGACAGGGTCCCGCTCTTCTCTGGGGCCAACGTCCTGACTTTC
>TRBJ1-3|17|NA|TRBV29-1|NA
CSVGSGTQPLSGNTIYF
TGCAGCGTTGGATCTGGGACTCAACCCCTCTCTGGAAACACCATATATTTT
>TRBJ2-5|16|once|TRBV5-1|TRBD2
CASSLGAGGTQETQYF
TGCGCCAGCAGCTTGGGAGCGGGAGGTACCCAAGAGACCCAGTACTTC
>TRBJ2-3|14|NA|TRBV29-1|TRBD1
CSVEGTGEADTQYF
TGCAGCGTTGAAGGGACAGGGGAGGCAGATACGCAGTATTTT
>TRBJ1-2|14|few|TRBV7-9|NA
CASSLPADNYGYTF
TGTGCCAGCAGCTTACCCGCAGATAACTATGGCTACACCTTC
>TRBJ2-7|13|NA|TRBV9|NA
CASSADLAYEQYF
TGTGCCAGCAGCGCTGACTTAGCCTACGAGCAGTACTTC